The next 26 T cell receptor beta chains were all read from a single sample in a study of T cells after yellow fever vaccination. TCRdb reprocessed the 5' RACE reads with MiXCR, giving one entry per CDR3 protein. Among hundreds of thousands of distinct CDR3 sequences listed, roughly 3.5% were seen once. The starting material was PBMCs, obtained on the day of the yellow fever booster vaccination. These receptor sequences come from a man between 18 and 29 years old who received the YFV17D yellow fever vaccine.

This clonotype was seen repeatedly, ten times or more. This rearrangement joins TRBV6-4 to TRBJ2-3; the match to TRBD2 covers 9 bases. CDR1 and CDR2 (germline): MRHNA, SNTAGT. Trimming cost V 5 bases and J 5 bases; bases outside gene matches: 5. This CDR3 is 14 amino acids long. CDR3 protein: CASSKLAGQDTQYF. As DNA, the CDR3 is TGTGCCAGCAGTAAGCTAGCGGGACAAGATACGCAGTATTTT.

J is TRBJ2-3 and V is TRBV5-1, with D hard to call. Trimming stripped 4 bases from V and 4 bases from J, with 13 bases between. The CDR3 sequence is 14 residues long. CDR1 and CDR2 from the germline V gene are SGHRS and YFSETQ. The CDR3 bases are TGCGCCAGCAGCCCCAGGTTCTTTTCAGATACGCAGTATTTT. Protein product: CASSPRFFSDTQYF.

This clonotype is termed medium-sized. The chain couples TRBV5-1 to TRBJ2-4; D unresolved. Deletions cut 0 bases from V and 0 bases from J, with 13 bases between. CDR3 size: 17 residues. Germline CDR1 is SGHRS and CDR2 is YFSETQ. The CDR3 region is CASSLAFEKAAKNIQYF. CDR3 nucleotides: TGCGCCAGCAGCTTGGCTTTTGAGAAGGCAGCCAAAAACATTCAGTACTTC.

This clonotype was observed a few times. The chain couples TRBV18 to TRBJ2-7; D unresolved. The CDR3 contains 12 residues. Germline V gives CDR1 KGHSH, CDR2 LQKENI. V was pared by 10 bases and J by 2 bases, with 12 bases between. CDR3 in DNA: TGTGCCACCCCGCCAGGTACCTACGAGCAGTACTTC. Its protein is CATPPGTYEQYF.

There are a few counts of this clonotype. V usage is TRBV5-6 and J usage is TRBJ2-5; possibly TRBD1 for D (5 bases). With 4 bases removed from V and 3 bases from J, the gap between germline ends came to 16 bases. Germline assignment: CDR1 SGHDT and CDR2 YYEEEE. The CDR3 runs to 15 residues. In DNA form, the CDR3 reads TGTGCCAGCAGCCCGCAGGGCGGCGTGAAAGAGACCCAGTACTTC. Amino acid sequence: CASSPQGGVKETQYF.

This clonotype was counted at least ten times. V is TRBV7-2 and J is TRBJ2-2; 14 nucleotides agree with TRBD2. Germline assignment: CDR1 SGHTA and CDR2 FQGNSA. The V and J ends lost 1 base and 9 bases, in that order; junction bases with no gene match: 4. The CDR3 is 16 amino acids. The CDR3 is CASSLDGTSGGRELFF. The DNA of the CDR3 is TGTGCCAGCAGCTTAGATGGGACTAGCGGGGGAAGGGAGCTGTTTTTT.

This clonotype was counted at least ten times. The chain joins TRBV20-1 to TRBJ2-7; D call uncertain. Deletions cut 6 bases from V and 5 bases from J, with 8 bases between. The CDR3 is 10 amino acids. In germline, CDR1 is DFQATT, CDR2 SNEGSKA (reference sequence). In DNA, the CDR3 is TGCAGTGCGCGCATTGACGAGCAGTACGTC. Its translation is CSARIDEQYV.

This clonotype was observed many times. The chain combines TRBV5-1 with TRBJ1-2, with TRBD1 as a possible D gene (6 bases). The CDR3 runs to 13 residues. Germline V lookup: CDR1 SGHRS, CDR2 YFSETQ. V lost 0 bases, J lost 6 bases, and 9 bases lay in between. The CDR3 DNA follows: TGCGCCAGCAGCTTGGCCCAGGGGCATGGCTACACCTTC. Protein sequence: CASSLAQGHGYTF.

This clonotype was counted many times. The rearrangement links TRBV4-3 to TRBJ2-3, with D tentatively TRBD2 (6 bases). There are 19 residues in the CDR3. CDR1 LGHNA and CDR2 YSLEER come from the germline V gene. The V end was cut by 0 bases, the J end by 1 base, with 20 bases between. CDR3 protein: CASSQDPWVNGGGTDTQYF. The CDR3 DNA is TGCGCCAGCAGCCAAGATCCTTGGGTAAACGGGGGAGGCACAGATACGCAGTATTTT.

This clonotype was recorded a few times. J is TRBJ1-5 and V is TRBV7-9; D is possibly TRBD1 (5 bases). The CDR3 runs to 16 residues. The germline V gene encodes CDR1 SEHNR and CDR2 FQNEAQ (reference sequence). The germline V and J ends were trimmed by 3 bases and 4 bases, with 16 bases remaining between them. CDR3 nucleotides: TGTGCCAGCAGCTTTTACCGGGCCGAGGGGAATCAGCCCCAGCATTTT. It codes for CASSFYRAEGNQPQHF.

This clonotype was seen only a few times. The V gene is TRBV5-6, the J gene TRBJ2-2, with no clear D. The germline V gene encodes CDR1 SGHDT and CDR2 YYEEEE. The CDR3 has 15 amino acids. The V end was cut by 4 bases, the J end by 0 bases, with 10 bases between. The CDR3 sequence is CASSPTLSNTGELFF. The DNA of the CDR3 is TGTGCCAGCAGCCCAACCCTGTCGAACACCGGGGAGCTGTTTTTT.

This clonotype appeared a few times. The chain carries TRBV4-1 and TRBJ1-1, with 8 positions matching TRBD1. The CDR3 has 14 residues. The V and J ends lost 0 bases and 4 bases, in that order; junction bases with no gene match: 1. Germline CDR1 MGHRA, CDR2 YSYEKL. The CDR3 nucleotides read TGCGCCAGCAGCCAAGAGGGACAGGTCACTGAAGCTTTCTTT. Protein sequence: CASSQEGQVTEAFF.

This clonotype was seen more than once but under ten times. The chain links TRBV5-1 to TRBJ2-7, with D possibly being TRBD1 (6 bases). The CDR3 is made up of 16 amino acids. From germline, CDR1 is SGHRS and CDR2 YFSETQ. Deletions cut 4 bases from V and 4 bases from J, with 21 bases between. The DNA of the CDR3 is TGCGCCAGCAGCCCGGATGGGGGCCTAAACCCTTACGAGCAGTACTTC. Residues: CASSPDGGLNPYEQYF.

J is TRBJ2-3 and V is TRBV7-2; TRBD2 is a possible D gene (6 bases). Germline V CDR1 and CDR2: SGHTA, FQGNSA. This CDR3 is built from 16 residues. The V end lost 2 bases, the J end lost 2 bases, and 14 bases lay between the germline ends. CDR3 sequence reads: CASSLRGVAATDTQYF. The CDR3 nucleotides are TGTGCCAGCAGCTTACGCGGTGTAGCGGCCACAGATACGCAGTATTTT.

The sample holds a few counts of this clonotype. The chain links TRBV28 to TRBJ1-5; no clear D. The CDR3 is 15 amino acids. The ends were cut back, 7 bases at V and 0 bases at J, with 13 bases in the middle. Germline assignment: CDR1 MDHEN and CDR2 SYDVKM. This CDR3 is CASIIRGPSNQPQHF. In nucleotides, the CDR3 is TGTGCCAGCATTATCCGAGGCCCTAGCAATCAGCCCCAGCATTTT.

The table lists this clonotype with a few counts. The chain uses TRBV4-3 and TRBJ1-2; D is possibly TRBD1 (5 bases). The length of the CDR3 is 16 residues. Trimming stripped 0 bases from V and 4 bases from J, with 15 bases between. Germline CDR1 and CDR2: LGHNA and YSLEER. CDR3 region: CASSQEGTGGIYGYTF. Written as DNA, the CDR3 is TGCGCCAGCAGCCAAGAGGGGACGGGAGGCATCTATGGCTACACCTTC.

This clonotype came up many times. V is TRBV10-3 and J is TRBJ2-5; D possibly corresponds to TRBD2 (6 bases). In germline, CDR1 is ENHRY, CDR2 SYGVKD. Deletions cut 8 bases from V and 2 bases from J, with 9 bases between. This CDR3 has 12 residues. In nucleotides, the CDR3 is TGTGCCATCGGGGGGACTCAAGAGACCCAGTACTTC. Translation: CAIGGTQETQYF.

This chain uses TRBV20-1 with TRBJ2-5, with D perhaps being TRBD1 or TRBD2 (6 bases each). This CDR3 has 13 amino acids. Looked up from germline, CDR1 is DFQATT and CDR2 is SNEGSKA (reference sequence). V was shortened by 5 bases and J by 2 bases, with 12 bases between the two germline ends. CDR3 in amino acids: CSAVTGTQETQYF. The DNA for the CDR3 is TGCAGTGCTGTCACAGGGACTCAAGAGACCCAGTACTTC.

This clonotype was counted between two and nine times. The V gene is TRBV4-3, the J gene TRBJ1-6, with a possible D match to TRBD1 (5 bases). Deletions cut 0 bases from V and 7 bases from J, with 13 bases between. CDR1 and CDR2 from the germline V gene are LGHNA and YSLEER. This CDR3 is 16 amino acids long. The CDR3 nucleotides read TGCGCCAGCAGCCAAGATTCGCGGGGACCCAATTCACCCCTCCACTTT. This sequence encodes CASSQDSRGPNSPLHF.

This clonotype came up a few times. The rearrangement links TRBV5-5 to TRBJ1-2; D not resolved. V shed 4 bases and J shed 5 bases, with 12 bases lying between them. CDR1 and CDR2 (germline): SGHKS, YYEKEE (reference sequence). The CDR3 spans 13 residues. The CDR3 protein is CASSPVTEYGYTF. In DNA form, the CDR3 reads TGTGCCAGCAGCCCCGTAACAGAGTATGGCTACACCTTC.

There are many counts of this clonotype. This chain connects TRBV7-2 to TRBJ2-7; tentative D call: TRBD1 (6 bases). CDR1 is SGHTA, CDR2 FQGNSA, per germline. V lost 4 bases and J 3 bases, leaving 13 bases between the germline ends. The CDR3 extends over 14 amino acids. The CDR3 region is CASSSRTVLYEQYF. As DNA, the CDR3 is TGTGCCAGCAGCTCGCGGACAGTTCTCTACGAGCAGTACTTC. Supplemented by reference TRBV7-2 and TRBJ2-7, the full variable domain reads GAGVSQSPSNKVTEKGKDVELRCDPISGHTALYWYRQSLGQGLEFLIYFQGNSAPDKSGLPSDRFSAERTGGSVSTLTIQRTQQEDSAVYLCASSSRTVLYEQYFGPGTRLTVT.

The genes are TRBV12-3 or TRBV12-4 and TRBJ2-2, with 7 nucleotides matching TRBD1. The CDR3 consists of 15 residues. The V segment lost 10 bases and the J segment 5 bases; nucleotides outside the gene matches: 13. Here the CDR3 reads CATTREQGYTGELFF. The CDR3 DNA sequence: TGTGCCACCACGAGGGAACAGGGGTATACCGGGGAGCTGTTTTTT.

The chain links TRBV20-1 to TRBJ1-1, with no clear D. V lost 4 bases, J lost 0 bases, and 12 bases lay in between. This CDR3 is built from 14 residues. Germline V lookup: CDR1 DFQATT, CDR2 SNEGSKA (reference sequence). The CDR3 coding sequence is TGCAGTGCTATAAAGGGCGGCATGAACACTGAAGCTTTCTTT. Translated: CSAIKGGMNTEAFF.

This clonotype was found a few times. The rearrangement uses TRBV5-5 and TRBJ2-7; D not certain. This CDR3 contains 11 residues. V dropped 4 bases and J dropped 3 bases, with 5 bases sitting between them. Germline CDR1 SGHKS, CDR2 YYEKEE (reference sequence). The CDR3 DNA reads TGTGCCAGCAGCCATCACTACGAGCAGTACTTC. Translation gives CASSHHYEQYF.

The chain combines TRBV6-6 with TRBJ1-2; 12 nucleotides match TRBD1. The germline V gene encodes CDR1 MNHNY and CDR2 SVGAGI (reference sequence). This CDR3 is built from 14 residues. Trimming cost V 5 bases and J 8 bases; bases outside gene matches: 6. Here the CDR3 DNA reads TGTGCCAGCAGTCAAGGGACAGGGGGCGGCGGCTACACCTTC. Translating it yields CASSQGTGGGGYTF.

This clonotype was counted between two and nine times. V is TRBV5-1 and J is TRBJ1-4; 9 nucleotides agree with TRBD1. Germline loops: CDR1 SGHRS, CDR2 YFSETQ. J lost 8 bases, V lost 2 bases, and 4 bases had no gene match. The CDR3 totals 14 residues. The CDR3 here is CASSFFGQGEKLFF. As DNA, the CDR3 is TGCGCCAGCAGCTTTTTTGGACAGGGGGAAAAACTGTTTTTT. Based on the CDR3 plus reference TRBV5-1 and TRBJ1-4, the full variable domain is KAGVTQTPRYLIKTRGQQVTLSCSPISGHRSVSWYQQTPGQGLQFLFEYFSETQRNKGNFPGRFSGRQFSNSRSEMNVSTLELGDSALYLCASSFFGQGEKLFFGSGTQLSVL.